The sequence of this T cell receptor (beta chain) was determined in a study of blood T cell repertoires in COVID-19. The CDR3 has 11 residues. From germline, CDR1 is SNHLY and CDR2 FYNNEI. V was pared by 9 bases and J by 6 bases, with 11 bases between. Method: immunoSEQ multiplex PCR; TCRdb's copy keeps in-frame clones and lacks some. The data contain approximately 100,000 clones, 84% of them singletons. The source is a woman aged 50 to 60 with acute or convalescent COVID-19. The gene calls are TRBV2 and TRBJ1-2, with D perhaps matching TRBD1 (5 bases). Source material: peripheral blood. The CDR3 sequence is CARGLLNGYTF. CDR3 bases: TGTGCCAGGGGACTTCTCAATGGCTACACCTTC.